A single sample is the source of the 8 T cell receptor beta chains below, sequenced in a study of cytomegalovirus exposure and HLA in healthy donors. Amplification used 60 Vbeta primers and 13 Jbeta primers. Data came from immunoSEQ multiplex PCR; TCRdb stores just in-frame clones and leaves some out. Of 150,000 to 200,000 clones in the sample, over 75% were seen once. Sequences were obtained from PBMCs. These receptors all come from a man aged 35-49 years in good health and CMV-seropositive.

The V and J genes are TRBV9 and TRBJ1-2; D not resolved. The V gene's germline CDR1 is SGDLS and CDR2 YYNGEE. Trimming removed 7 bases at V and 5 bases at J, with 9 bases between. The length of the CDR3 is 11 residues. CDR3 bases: TGTGCCAGCGGGGAGGCATATGGCTACACCTTC. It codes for CASGEAYGYTF.

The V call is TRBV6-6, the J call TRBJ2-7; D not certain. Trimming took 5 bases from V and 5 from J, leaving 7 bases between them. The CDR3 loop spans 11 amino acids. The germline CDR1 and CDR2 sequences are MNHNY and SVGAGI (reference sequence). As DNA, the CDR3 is TGTGCCAGCAGTCCTAGTGACGAGCAGTACTTC. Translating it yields CASSPSDEQYF.

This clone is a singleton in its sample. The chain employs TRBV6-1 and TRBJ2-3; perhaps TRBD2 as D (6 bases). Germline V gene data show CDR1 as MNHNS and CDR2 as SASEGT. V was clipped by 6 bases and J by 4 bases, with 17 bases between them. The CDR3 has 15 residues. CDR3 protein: CASRDGSGSADTQYF. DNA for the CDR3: TGTGCCAGCAGGGACGGGAGCGGTTCGGCAGATACGCAGTATTTT.

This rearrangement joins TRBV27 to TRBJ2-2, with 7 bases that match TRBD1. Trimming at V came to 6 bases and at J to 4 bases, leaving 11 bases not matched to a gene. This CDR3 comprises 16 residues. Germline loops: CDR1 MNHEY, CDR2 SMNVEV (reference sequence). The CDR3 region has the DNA TGTGCCAGCAGCCCAAGGGGTGACAGGGTCACCGGGGAGCTGTTTTTT. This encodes CASSPRGDRVTGELFF.

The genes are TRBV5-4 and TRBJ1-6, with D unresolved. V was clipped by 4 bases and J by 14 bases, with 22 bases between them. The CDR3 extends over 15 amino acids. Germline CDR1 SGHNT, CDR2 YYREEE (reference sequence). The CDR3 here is CASSTGNDPLRTLHF. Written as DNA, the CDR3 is TGTGCCAGCAGCACCGGAAATGACCCCCTGAGGACCCTCCACTTT. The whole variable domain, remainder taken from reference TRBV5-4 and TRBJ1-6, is ETGVTQSPTHLIKTRGQQVTLRCSSQSGHNTVSWYQQALGQGPQFIFQYYREEENGRGNFPPRFSGLQFPNYSSELNVNALELDDSALYLCASSTGNDPLRTLHFGNGTRLTVT.

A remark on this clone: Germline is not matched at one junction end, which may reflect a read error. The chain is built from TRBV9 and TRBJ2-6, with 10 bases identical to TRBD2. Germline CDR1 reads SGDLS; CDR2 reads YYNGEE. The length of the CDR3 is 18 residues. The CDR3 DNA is TGTGCCAGCAGCGTGGGGACTAGCGAGCTCTCTGGGGCCAACGGCCTGACTTTC. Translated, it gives CASSVGTSELSGANGLTF.

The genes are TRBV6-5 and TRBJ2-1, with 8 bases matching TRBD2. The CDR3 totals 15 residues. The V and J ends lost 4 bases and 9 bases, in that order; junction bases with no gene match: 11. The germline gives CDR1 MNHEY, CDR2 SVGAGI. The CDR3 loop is CASSSWTPREGEQFF. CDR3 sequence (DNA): TGTGCCAGCAGTTCATGGACTCCCCGGGAGGGTGAGCAGTTCTTC.

CDR3 nucleotide sequence: TGTGCCAGCTCACCAGAGTACCGAGCCTACGAGCAGTACTTC. Protein sequence: CASSPEYRAYEQYF. The V and J genes are TRBV18 and TRBJ2-7; D unresolved. CDR1 is KGHSH and CDR2 is LQKENI in the germline V gene. CDR3 length equals 14 residues. Trimming removed 2 bases at V and 2 bases at J, with 10 bases between.